The clone carrying this TCR beta chain was counted a few times. TCR beta CDR3 sequences were amplified from RNA transcripts. A set of HTBI primers served as the primers for a first-round RT-PCR of the TCR CDR3. TCRdb reanalysed the multiplex PCR reads using MiXCR and keeps one entry per CDR3 protein. Of roughly 350,000 distinct CDR3 sequences in the sample, approximately 15% are singletons; the top ten hold just under 25%. The V and J ends lost 0 bases and 8 bases respectively, with 8 bases between them. Looked up from germline, CDR1 is DFQATT and CDR2 is SNEGSKA (reference sequence). CDR3 length: 12 amino acids. The data belong to a study of T cells in Graves' hyperthyroidism and ophthalmopathy.

This clonotype was obtained from a woman under 40 with Graves' hyperthyroidism. The chain carries TRBV20-1 and TRBJ2-1, with D maybe TRBD1 (6 bases). The sample was blood. CDR3: CSAREAGDEQFF. The DNA for the CDR3 is TGCAGTGCTAGAGAGGCAGGGGATGAGCAGTTCTTC.